Shown below are 19 T cell receptor beta chains from a single sample sequenced in a study of cytomegalovirus exposure and HLA in healthy donors. PCR was performed using 60 Vbeta and 13 Jbeta primers. The table came from immunoSEQ multiplex PCR; TCRdb's copy has only in-frame clones and leaves some out. The table has approximately 70,000 clones, 70% to 75% seen once. Sequencing was done on a sample of PBMCs. The source of these receptors is a woman aged 25 to 45 in good health and CMV-seropositive.

The chain recombines TRBV7-2 with TRBJ2-3; TRBD2 matches at 7 bases. V shed 5 bases and J 4 bases; nucleotides not matched to a gene: 9. The CDR3 loop spans 15 amino acids. Germline values: CDR1 SGHTA, CDR2 FQGNSA. As DNA, the CDR3 is TGTGCCAGCAGCGCTCAGACTAGCTCGGCAGATACGCAGTATTTT. Translation: CASSAQTSSADTQYF.

The chain links TRBV19 to TRBJ2-7; possibly TRBD2 for D (5 bases). The CDR3 sequence is 13 residues long. With 6 bases removed from V and 1 base from J, the gap between germline ends came to 10 bases. The germline V gene has CDR1 LNHDA and CDR2 SQIVND (reference sequence). CDR3 sequence reads: CASRGANSYEQYF. CDR3 DNA sequence: TGTGCCAGTAGGGGAGCTAATTCCTACGAGCAGTACTTC.

The chain recombines TRBV10-3 with TRBJ2-7, with D maybe TRBD1 (5 bases). Trimming removed 8 bases from V and 4 bases from J, with 18 bases in between. CDR1 and CDR2 (germline): ENHRY, SYGVKD. This CDR3 is 14 amino acids long. As DNA, the CDR3 is TGTGCCATCGGTAGACAGATACCACCGTACGAGCAGTACTTC. This translates into CAIGRQIPPYEQYF.

The chain combines TRBV10-3 with TRBJ1-1; D not resolved. The germline gives CDR1 ENHRY, CDR2 SYGVKD. CDR3 length equals 11 residues. V was clipped by 3 bases and J by 8 bases, with 7 bases between them. The DNA for the CDR3 is TGTGCCATCAGTGACACGGGAGAAGCTTTCTTT. It encodes CAISDTGEAFF.

V gene TRBV29-1 combines with J gene TRBJ2-5; 7 positions agree with TRBD2. The germline V gene encodes CDR1 SQVTM and CDR2 ANQGSEA. This CDR3 comprises 12 residues. J gave up 5 bases and V 3 bases, and 3 bases lay outside the gene matches. This CDR3 is CSVDIAGETQYF. CDR3 DNA: TGCAGCGTTGATATAGCGGGCGAGACCCAGTACTTC. Full variable domain (missing parts from reference TRBV29-1 and TRBJ2-5): SAVISQKPSRDICQRGTSLTIQCQVDSQVTMMFWYRQQPGQSLTLIATANQGSEATYESGFVIDKFPISRPNLTFSTLTVSNMSPEDSSIYLCSVDIAGETQYFGPGTRLLVL.

The V gene is TRBV27, the J gene TRBJ2-7; TRBD1 aligns across 11 bases. CDR3 size: 14 residues. The germline V gene has CDR1 MNHEY and CDR2 SMNVEV (reference sequence). The junction had 1 base not matched to a gene; V was cut back by 5 bases and J by 1 base. As DNA, the CDR3 is TGTGCCAGCAGTCGGGACAGGGGGTCCTACGAGCAGTACTTC. Amino acid sequence: CASSRDRGSYEQYF.

The gene calls are TRBV7-9 and TRBJ2-3; D is possibly TRBD2 (5 bases). Germline V gene data show CDR1 as SEHNR and CDR2 as FQNEAQ (reference sequence). Trimming took off 8 bases at V and 0 bases at J, with 12 bases between the two ends. This CDR3 comprises 14 residues. CDR3 loop: CASVSGRSTDTQYF. The CDR3 DNA sequence: TGTGCCAGCGTCAGCGGACGTAGCACAGATACGCAGTATTTT.

The chain employs TRBV5-1 and TRBJ1-4; possible D gene TRBD1, 6 bases. V gave up 2 bases and J gave up 4 bases, with 9 bases separating them. The CDR3 contains 14 residues. In germline, CDR1 is SGHRS, CDR2 YFSETQ. CDR3 region: CASSFRGVNEKLFF. CDR3 sequence (DNA): TGCGCCAGCAGCTTCAGGGGCGTTAATGAAAAACTGTTTTTT.

V is TRBV6-5 and J is TRBJ1-6; D possibly corresponds to TRBD1 (6 bases). Germline-derived CDR1 and CDR2 are MNHEY and SVGAGI. Trimming left V 9 bases short and J 0 bases short, with 9 bases between. The CDR3 spans 14 residues. CDR3 coding DNA: TGTGCCAGTGGACAGAGCTCCTATAATTCACCCCTCCACTTT. Translation gives CASGQSSYNSPLHF.

This clone was detected a few times. The chain has TRBV4-1 and TRBJ2-1; 10 bases match TRBD2. The CDR3 loop spans 17 amino acids. Germline CDR1 is MGHRA and CDR2 is YSYEKL. V shed 4 bases and J 0 bases; nucleotides not matched to a gene: 6. CDR3 DNA sequence: TGCGCCAGCAGCCGTACTAGCGGGATAGGCTCCTACAATGAGCAGTTCTTC. Its translation is CASSRTSGIGSYNEQFF.

The chain employs TRBV19 and TRBJ2-7; the match to TRBD1 covers 8 bases. CDR1 is LNHDA, CDR2 SQIVND, per germline (reference sequence). CDR3 length: 13 amino acids. Trimming removed 5 bases from V and 4 bases from J; junction bases left unmatched: 4. As DNA, the CDR3 is TGTGCCAGTAGTTGGACAGGGACGTACGAGCAGTACTTC. Translation gives CASSWTGTYEQYF.

This clone was counted between two and nine times. This is likely a read error, given that the CDR3 carries no conserved phenylalanine or tryptophan at its end. V is TRBV7-9 and J is TRBJ1-1, with no clear D. The CDR3 runs to 12 residues. Trimming cost V 5 bases and J 6 bases, with 10 bases left between them. The germline gives CDR1 SEHNR, CDR2 FQNEAQ (reference sequence). The chain's CDR3 is CASSHLAPEAFI. CDR3 DNA: TGTGCCAGCAGCCATCTAGCGCCTGAAGCTTTCATT.

The chain carries TRBV7-9 and TRBJ1-2; TRBD1 aligns across 7 bases. With V trimmed by 4 bases and J by 4 bases, 9 bases remained unmatched. The CDR3 spans 15 residues. The V gene's germline CDR1 is SEHNR and CDR2 FQNEAQ (reference sequence). The CDR3 DNA reads as TGTGCCAGCAGCTCGACCGGGACAGCACCCTATGGCTACACCTTC. Protein sequence: CASSSTGTAPYGYTF.

V gene TRBV4-2 combines with J gene TRBJ2-1; D is possibly TRBD2 (7 bases). The CDR3 has 15 residues. V lost 5 bases and J 6 bases, leaving 17 bases between the germline ends. CDR1 is LGHNA, CDR2 YNFKEQ, per germline. Here the CDR3 reads CASSGGAGEGNEQFF. CDR3 bases: TGTGCCAGCAGCGGGGGGGCGGGAGAGGGCAATGAGCAGTTCTTC.

The gene calls are TRBV4-3 and TRBJ2-7, with TRBD1 matching 8 bases. V shed 1 base and J 1 base; nucleotides not matched to a gene: 3. The CDR3 sequence is 15 residues long. Germline V gene data show CDR1 as LGHNA and CDR2 as YSLEER. CDR3: CASSQVYRGSYEQYF. The DNA of the CDR3 is TGCGCCAGCAGCCAAGTATACAGGGGGTCCTACGAGCAGTACTTC.

This clone came up many times. This sequence joins TRBV9 and TRBJ2-7; TRBD2 matches at 8 bases. V lost 4 bases and J lost 1; bases outside the gene matches: 10. The CDR3 has 16 amino acids. Germline CDR1 SGDLS, CDR2 YYNGEE. The DNA of the CDR3 is TGTGCCAGCAGCCCCACGGGCGGGAGGCTTTCCTACGAGCAGTACTTC. Protein product: CASSPTGGRLSYEQYF.

The rearrangement joins TRBV18 to TRBJ1-5, with D maybe TRBD1 (6 bases). V was pared by 2 bases and J by 11 bases, with 19 bases between. The CDR3 consists of 15 residues. Germline V CDR1 and CDR2: KGHSH, LQKENI. CDR3 loop: CASSPSRDKVFAQHF. The CDR3 DNA reads TGTGCCAGCTCACCAAGCAGGGACAAGGTTTTCGCCCAGCATTTT.

This clone was detected only once. The chain is built from TRBV7-2 and TRBJ2-5, with a weak D call TRBD1 (6 bases). V was pared by 3 bases and J by 2 bases, with 7 bases between. Germline V CDR1 and CDR2: SGHTA, FQGNSA. The CDR3 covers 13 residues. The CDR3 DNA sequence: TGTGCCAGCAGCTTGGGACATCAAGAGACCCAGTACTTC. It specifies CASSLGHQETQYF.

This chain uses TRBV5-4 with TRBJ2-3; 9 bases are a match to TRBD2. V gave up 1 base and J gave up 5 bases; unmatched junction bases: 2. The CDR3 covers 14 residues. Looked up from germline, CDR1 is SGHNT and CDR2 is YYREEE (reference sequence). This chain's CDR3 is CASSLRAGGDTQYF. The CDR3 DNA reads TGTGCCAGCAGCTTGCGAGCGGGAGGAGATACGCAGTATTTT.